A single T cell receptor (beta chain) is shown here with its context. Its antigen is not yet known. No qualities accompany the bases; no much larger clone lies one base away. The data are from a study of blood T cell repertoires in COVID-19 (dated by TCRdb to the early 2020s). As for the study more broadly: Collaborator samples came from the United States, Italy and Spain and covered acute and convalescent phases of COVID-19. The material from the prospective study consisted of cDNA or gDNA derived from T cells, B-cell-depleted T cells, or PBMCs. Subjects who had been exposed to COVID-19, were actively infected with it, or had recovered from it provided the deeply sampled blood TCRbeta repertoires that made up the dataset. A freely available public database, intended as a resource for researchers studying the immune response to SARS-CoV-2, is where the repertoires were released. Samples came from the ongoing ImmuneRACE study (first 160 participants) plus 1,254 subjects from 6 global collaborators. A de-identified subject ID, COVID-19 status, age in years and sex were almost always included in the sample metadata. Where HLA class I and class II types were available, the types were taken from metadata supplied by the sample provider, not from assay-based typing. Study-wide findings and limitations: The quantity of clinical and demographic metadata differed by source and by participant and was supplied without curation.

The immunoSEQ Assay, a bias-controlled multiplex PCR, was used to amplify TCRbeta CDR3 regions from genomic DNA. Per the authors' processing: Within the assay, amplification of reference gene primers was used to estimate how many nucleated cells each sample contained. To quantify the absolute abundance of each unique TCRbeta CDR3 rearrangement, sequence reads were collapsed and filtered. For each sample, productive Simpson clonality was calculated by taking the square root of Simpson's diversity index across productive rearrangements. TCRdb retrieved this table from immuneACCESS and kept in-frame rearrangements only. Not all clones are present; in checked studies, unresolved V genes account for under half, and no reason is known for the remainder. D and trimming come from the DNA, and the V and J calls and clone size come from that table. The sample contains around 90,000 clones, about 91% of them found a single time. The ten largest clones take up around 2% of the sample.

Including the terminal cysteine and phenylalanine, the CDR3 comprises 13 residues. Only the CDR3 portion is preserved as DNA: 39 bases, with reading frame beginning at the first base. The junction shows trimming of 5 bases on V and 8 bases on J, and the gene matches do not reach 8 bases of it. One collaborating source in Seattle enrolled patients during active infection and followed them longitudinally through the course of disease. The collaborating institutions used their own protocols to collect whole blood in K2EDTA tubes. Collaborator samples were shipped for TCRbeta analysis as frozen whole blood, isolated PBMCs, or DNA extracted from either sample type.

The chain employs TRBV12-3 or TRBV12-4 and TRBJ1-1, and 7 junctional nucleotides match TRBD1. Sequenced: peripheral blood. This TCR came from a man aged 45-60 years with COVID-19, enrolled during active disease. The DNA is as follows: TGTGCCAGCAGTCTTCGGACAGGCCTGGAAGCTTTCTTT. Its protein is CASSLRTGLEAFF.